This TCR beta chain was captured in a study of T cells in Graves' hyperthyroidism and ophthalmopathy. About this clonotype: Its cognate antigen is unknown.

Active moderate-to-severe ophthalmopathy, Clinical Activity Score at least 3, NOSPECS at least 4, under 3 months' duration. Study-wide points: The blood repertoire included most of the expanded thyroid clonotypes above 0.001. Median prediction lead before ophthalmopathy onset was 6.5 months with the model.

RNA transcripts yielded amplified TCR beta CDR3 regions. Initially, a first-round RT-PCR of the TCR CDR3 employed the HTBI primer set. TCRdb reprocessed the multiplex PCR reads via MiXCR and lists one record per CDR3 protein. The repertoire consists of 250,000 to 350,000 distinct CDR3 sequences, with about a sixth occurring once and the leading ten covering over 50%. The CDR3 is 15 amino acids. V trimming: 6 bases; J trimming: 6 bases; junction bases outside the gene matches: 9. Germline values: CDR1 DFQATT, CDR2 SNEGSKA (reference sequence). Material: blood. The rearrangement joins TRBV20-1 to TRBJ2-2; TRBD1 matches 11 bases. This clonotype was obtained from a woman in her fifties or sixties with Graves' ophthalmopathy. Here the CDR3 DNA reads TGCAGTGCCCCCCTGGGACAGGGGGAGTCCGGGGAGCTGTTTTTT. Its protein is CSAPLGQGESGELFF.